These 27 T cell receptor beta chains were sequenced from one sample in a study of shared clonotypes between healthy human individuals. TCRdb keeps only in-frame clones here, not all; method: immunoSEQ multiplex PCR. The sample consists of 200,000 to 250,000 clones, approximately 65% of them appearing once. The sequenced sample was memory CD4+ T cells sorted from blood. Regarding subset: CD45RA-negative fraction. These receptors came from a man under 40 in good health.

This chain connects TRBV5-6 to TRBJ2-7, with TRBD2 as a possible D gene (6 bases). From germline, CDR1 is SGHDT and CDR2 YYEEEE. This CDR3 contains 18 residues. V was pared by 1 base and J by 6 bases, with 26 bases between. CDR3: CASSLMNARREMVGEQYF. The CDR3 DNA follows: TGTGCCAGCAGCTTGATGAATGCACGCCGGGAGATGGTAGGCGAGCAGTACTTC. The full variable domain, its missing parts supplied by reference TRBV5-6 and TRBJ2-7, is DAGVTQSPTHLIKTRGQQVTLRCSPKSGHDTVSWYQQALGQGPQFIFQYYEEEERQRGNFPDRFSGHQFPNYSSELNVNALLLGDSALYLCASSLMNARREMVGEQYFGPGTRLTVT.

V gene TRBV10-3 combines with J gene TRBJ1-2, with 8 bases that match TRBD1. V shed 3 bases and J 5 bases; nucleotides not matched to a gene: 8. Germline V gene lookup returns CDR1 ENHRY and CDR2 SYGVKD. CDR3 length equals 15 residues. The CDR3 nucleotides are TGTGCCATCAGTGAAGGGGCAGGGGGCGCTTATGGCTACACCTTC. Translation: CAISEGAGGAYGYTF.

The CDR3 region is CASSGGWVGYGYTF. The CDR3, as DNA: TGTGCCAGCAGCGGGGGGTGGGTCGGCTATGGCTACACCTTC. The V call is TRBV5-4, the J call TRBJ1-2; D may be TRBD1 (5 bases). V shed 4 bases and J shed 4 bases, with 14 bases lying between them. There are 14 residues in the CDR3. The germline CDR1 and CDR2 sequences are SGHNT and YYREEE (reference sequence).

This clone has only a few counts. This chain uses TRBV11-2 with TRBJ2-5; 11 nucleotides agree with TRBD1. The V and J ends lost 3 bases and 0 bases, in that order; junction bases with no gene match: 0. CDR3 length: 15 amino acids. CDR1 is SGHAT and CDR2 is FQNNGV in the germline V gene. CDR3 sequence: CASSLDRGHQETQYF. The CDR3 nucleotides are TGTGCCAGCAGCTTGGACAGGGGGCACCAAGAGACCCAGTACTTC.

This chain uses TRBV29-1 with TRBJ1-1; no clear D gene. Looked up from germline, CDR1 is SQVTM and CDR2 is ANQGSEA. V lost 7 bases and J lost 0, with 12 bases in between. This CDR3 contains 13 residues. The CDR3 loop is CSERVDMNTEAFF. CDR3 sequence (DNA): TGCAGCGAGAGGGTTGACATGAACACTGAAGCTTTCTTT.

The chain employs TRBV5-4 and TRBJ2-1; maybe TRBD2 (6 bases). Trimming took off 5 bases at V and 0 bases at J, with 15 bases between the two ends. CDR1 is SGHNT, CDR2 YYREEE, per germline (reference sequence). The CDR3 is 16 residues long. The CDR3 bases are TGTGCCAGCAGAGACCCACGGGAGAGCTCCTACAATGAGCAGTTCTTC. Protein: CASRDPRESSYNEQFF.

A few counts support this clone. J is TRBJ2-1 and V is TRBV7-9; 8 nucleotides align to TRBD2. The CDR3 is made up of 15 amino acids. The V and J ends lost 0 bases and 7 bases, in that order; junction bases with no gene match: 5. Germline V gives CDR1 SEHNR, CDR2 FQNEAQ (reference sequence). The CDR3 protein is CASSLAGRAANEQFF. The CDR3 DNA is TGTGCCAGCAGCTTAGCCGGGAGGGCCGCAAATGAGCAGTTCTTC. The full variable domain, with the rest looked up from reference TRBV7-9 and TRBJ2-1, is DTGVSQNPRHKITKRGQNVTFRCDPISEHNRLYWYRQTLGQGPEFLTYFQNEAQLEKSRLLSDRFSAERPKGSFSTLEIQRTEQGDSAMYLCASSLAGRAANEQFFGPGTRLTVL.

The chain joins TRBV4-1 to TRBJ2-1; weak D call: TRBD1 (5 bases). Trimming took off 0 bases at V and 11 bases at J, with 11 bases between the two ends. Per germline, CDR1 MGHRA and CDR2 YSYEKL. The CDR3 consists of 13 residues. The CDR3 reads CASSQEWLGQQFF. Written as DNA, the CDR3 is TGCGCCAGCAGCCAAGAATGGTTGGGGCAGCAGTTCTTC.

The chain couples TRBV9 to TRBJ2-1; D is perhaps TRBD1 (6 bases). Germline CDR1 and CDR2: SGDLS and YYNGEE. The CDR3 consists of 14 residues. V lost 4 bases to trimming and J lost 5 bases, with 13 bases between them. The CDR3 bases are TGTGCCAGCAGCCCTCAGGGGCAAAACAATGAGCAGTTCTTC. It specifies CASSPQGQNNEQFF.

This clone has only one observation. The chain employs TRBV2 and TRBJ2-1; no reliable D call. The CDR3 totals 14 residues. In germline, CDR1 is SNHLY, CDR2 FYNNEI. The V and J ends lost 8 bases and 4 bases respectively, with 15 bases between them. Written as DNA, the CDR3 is TGTGCCAGCGACGTGGGTACAGTTTACAATGAGCAGTTCTTC. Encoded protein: CASDVGTVYNEQFF.

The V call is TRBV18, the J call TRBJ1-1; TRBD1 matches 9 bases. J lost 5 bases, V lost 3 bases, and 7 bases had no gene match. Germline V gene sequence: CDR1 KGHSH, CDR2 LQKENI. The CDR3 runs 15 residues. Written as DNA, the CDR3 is TGTGCCAGCTCACCTGGACAGGGGTTGGGGACTGAAGCTTTCTTT. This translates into CASSPGQGLGTEAFF. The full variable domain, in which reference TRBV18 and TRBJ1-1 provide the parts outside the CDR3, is NAGVMQNPRHLVRRRGQEARLRCSPMKGHSHVYWYRQLPEEGLKFMVYLQKENIIDESGMPKERFSAEFPKEGPSILRIQQVVRGDSAAYFCASSPGQGLGTEAFFGQGTRLTVV.

CDR3 nucleotide sequence: TGCGCCAGCAGCTTGGCTTCTAGCGGGAGCAATGAGCAGTTCTTC. Residues: CASSLASSGSNEQFF. This sequence joins TRBV5-1 and TRBJ2-1, with 10 bases matching TRBD2. CDR3 length equals 15 residues. The V gene end was trimmed by 0 bases and the J gene end by 6 bases; junction bases not matched to a gene: 3. The germline V gene encodes CDR1 SGHRS and CDR2 YFSETQ.

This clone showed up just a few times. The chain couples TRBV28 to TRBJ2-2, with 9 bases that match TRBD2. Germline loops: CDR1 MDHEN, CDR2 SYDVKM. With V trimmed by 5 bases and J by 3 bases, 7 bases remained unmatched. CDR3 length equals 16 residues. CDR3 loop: CASSPGTSRDTGELFF. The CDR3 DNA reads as TGTGCCAGCAGTCCCGGGACTAGCAGGGACACCGGGGAGCTGTTTTTT.

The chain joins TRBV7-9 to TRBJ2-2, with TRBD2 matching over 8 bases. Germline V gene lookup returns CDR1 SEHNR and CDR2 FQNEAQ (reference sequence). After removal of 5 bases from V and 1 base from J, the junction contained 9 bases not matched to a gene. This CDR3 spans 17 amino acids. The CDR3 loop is CASSPLRLAGNTGELFF. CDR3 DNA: TGTGCCAGCAGCCCCCTCCGGCTAGCGGGGAACACCGGGGAGCTGTTTTTT.

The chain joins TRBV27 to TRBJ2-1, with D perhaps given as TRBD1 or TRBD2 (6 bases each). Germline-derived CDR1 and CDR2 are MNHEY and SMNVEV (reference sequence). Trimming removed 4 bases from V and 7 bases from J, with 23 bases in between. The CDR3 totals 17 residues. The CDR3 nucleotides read TGTGCCAGCAGTTATGTGGTACTCGGTGGGGGGCGGAATGAGCAGTTCTTC. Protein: CASSYVVLGGGRNEQFF.

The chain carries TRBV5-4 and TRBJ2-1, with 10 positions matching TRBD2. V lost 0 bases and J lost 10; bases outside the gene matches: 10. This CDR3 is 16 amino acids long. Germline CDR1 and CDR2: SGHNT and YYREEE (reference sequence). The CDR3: CASSLVLTSGMGEQFF. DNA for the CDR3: TGTGCCAGCAGCTTGGTCCTTACTAGCGGGATGGGAGAGCAGTTCTTC.

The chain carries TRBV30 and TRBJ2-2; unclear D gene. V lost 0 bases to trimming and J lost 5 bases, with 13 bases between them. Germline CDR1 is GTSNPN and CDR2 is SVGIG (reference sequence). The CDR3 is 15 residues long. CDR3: CAWSVVGLGTGELFF. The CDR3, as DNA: TGTGCCTGGAGTGTAGTGGGCCTAGGAACCGGGGAGCTGTTTTTT.

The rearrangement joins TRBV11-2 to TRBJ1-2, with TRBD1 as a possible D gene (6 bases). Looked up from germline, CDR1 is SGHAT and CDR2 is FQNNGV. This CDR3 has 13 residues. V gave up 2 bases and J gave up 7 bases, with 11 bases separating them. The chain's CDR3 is CASSLQGTSGYTF. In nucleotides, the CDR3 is TGTGCCAGCAGCTTACAGGGGACGAGTGGCTACACCTTC.

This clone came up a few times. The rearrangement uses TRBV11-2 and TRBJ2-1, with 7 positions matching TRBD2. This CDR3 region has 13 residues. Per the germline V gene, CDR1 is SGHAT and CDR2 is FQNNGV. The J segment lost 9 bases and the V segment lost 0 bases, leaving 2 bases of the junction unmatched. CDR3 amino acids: CASSLDGRGEQFF. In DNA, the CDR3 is TGTGCCAGCAGCTTAGATGGGAGGGGTGAGCAGTTCTTC.

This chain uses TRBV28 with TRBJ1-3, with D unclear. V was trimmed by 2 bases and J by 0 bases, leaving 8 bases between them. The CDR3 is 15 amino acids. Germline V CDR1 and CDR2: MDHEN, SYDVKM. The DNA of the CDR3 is TGTGCCAGCAGTTTACGTAGCGTCTCTGGAAACACCATATATTTT. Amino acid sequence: CASSLRSVSGNTIYF.

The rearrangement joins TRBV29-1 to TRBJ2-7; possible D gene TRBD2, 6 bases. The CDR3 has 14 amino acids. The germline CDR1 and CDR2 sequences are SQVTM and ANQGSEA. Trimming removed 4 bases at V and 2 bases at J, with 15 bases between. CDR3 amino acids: CSVVIGGKAYEQYF. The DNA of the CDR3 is TGCAGCGTTGTAATCGGCGGGAAGGCCTACGAGCAGTACTTC.

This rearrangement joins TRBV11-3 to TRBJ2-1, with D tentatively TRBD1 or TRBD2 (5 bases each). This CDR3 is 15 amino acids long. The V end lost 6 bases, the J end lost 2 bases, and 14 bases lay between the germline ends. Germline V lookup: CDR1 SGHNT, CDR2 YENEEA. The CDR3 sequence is CASSLRTGPYNEQFF. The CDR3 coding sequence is TGTGCCAGCAGTCTCCGAACGGGGCCCTACAATGAGCAGTTCTTC.

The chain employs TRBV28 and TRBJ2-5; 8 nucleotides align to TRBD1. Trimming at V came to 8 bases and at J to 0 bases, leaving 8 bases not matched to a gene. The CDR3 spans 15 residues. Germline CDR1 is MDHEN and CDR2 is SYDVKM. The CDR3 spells CASERTGRYQETQYF. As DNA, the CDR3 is TGTGCCAGCGAGAGGACAGGGCGGTACCAAGAGACCCAGTACTTC.

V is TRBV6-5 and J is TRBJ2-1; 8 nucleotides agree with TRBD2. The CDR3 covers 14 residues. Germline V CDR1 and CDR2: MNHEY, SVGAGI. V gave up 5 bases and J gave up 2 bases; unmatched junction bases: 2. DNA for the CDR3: TGTGCCAGCAGTCCGGGACTAGCCTACAATGAGCAGTTCTTC. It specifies CASSPGLAYNEQFF.

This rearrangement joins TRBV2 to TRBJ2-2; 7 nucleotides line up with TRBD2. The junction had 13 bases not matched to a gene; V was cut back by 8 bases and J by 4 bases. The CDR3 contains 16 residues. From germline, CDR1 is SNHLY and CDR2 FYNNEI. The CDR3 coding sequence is TGTGCCAGCTACAGGCCTGGGTCTAGCGGCACCGGGGAGCTGTTTTTT. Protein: CASYRPGSSGTGELFF.

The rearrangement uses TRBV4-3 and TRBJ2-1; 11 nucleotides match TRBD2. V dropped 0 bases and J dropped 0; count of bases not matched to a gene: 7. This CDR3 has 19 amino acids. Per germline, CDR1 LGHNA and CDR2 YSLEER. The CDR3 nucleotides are TGCGCCAGCAGCCAAGAACGTAGCGGGAGGGGAAGCTCCTACAATGAGCAGTTCTTC. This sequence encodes CASSQERSGRGSSYNEQFF.

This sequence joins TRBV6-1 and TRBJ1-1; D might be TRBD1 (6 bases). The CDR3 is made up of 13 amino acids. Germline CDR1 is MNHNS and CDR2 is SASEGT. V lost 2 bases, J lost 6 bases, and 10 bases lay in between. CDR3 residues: CASSETGRPEAFF. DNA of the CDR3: TGTGCCAGCAGTGAAACAGGGAGACCTGAAGCTTTCTTT.